The source of this TCR beta chain is a study of cytomegalovirus exposure and HLA in healthy donors. Study-wide results and limits: The authors considered a cluster of highly shared sequence variants likely to be a sequencing artifact. Presence/absence comparisons presumed near-even sequencing depth among donors. There were reportedly fewer N-insertions in an Asian-associated ancestry cluster than the roughly 610-donor mean, in a later analysis.

Remarks on this clone: Its antigen remains unidentified.

With 60 Vbeta and 13 Jbeta primers, the PCR was carried out. Profiled with immunoSEQ multiplex PCR; TCRdb holds only in-frame clones, not every one. Of about 98,000 clones listed, roughly 70% are singletons. The CDR3 is 17 amino acids. CDR1 and CDR2 from the germline V gene are SGHVS and FQNEAQ. The trim removed 5 bases at V and 1 base at J, leaving 10 bases unmatched. This chain joins TRBV7-8 and TRBJ2-1; 8 bases align to TRBD2. The receptor comes from a male donor in good health and CMV-seronegative. The sample consisted of PBMCs. The CDR3: CASSHPGTGGSYNEQFF. Here the CDR3 DNA reads TGTGCCAGCAGCCACCCTGGGACGGGAGGGTCCTACAATGAGCAGTTCTTC.